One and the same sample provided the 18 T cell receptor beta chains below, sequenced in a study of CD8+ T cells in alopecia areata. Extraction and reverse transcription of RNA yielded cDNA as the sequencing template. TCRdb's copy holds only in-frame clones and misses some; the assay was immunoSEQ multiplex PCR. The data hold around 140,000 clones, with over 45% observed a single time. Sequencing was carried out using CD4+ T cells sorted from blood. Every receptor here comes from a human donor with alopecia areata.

The CDR3 spells CASSNERRSLQIEAFF. CDR3 sequence (DNA): TGTGCCAGCAGCAACGAAAGGAGATCGCTACAAATTGAAGCTTTCTTT. V usage is TRBV5-6 and J usage is TRBJ1-1; no clear D. Trimming took off 4 bases at V and 7 bases at J, with 23 bases between the two ends. The germline gives CDR1 SGHDT, CDR2 YYEEEE. This CDR3 spans 16 amino acids. Together with reference TRBV5-6 and TRBJ1-1, the CDR3 gives the full variable domain: DAGVTQSPTHLIKTRGQQVTLRCSPKSGHDTVSWYQQALGQGPQFIFQYYEEEERQRGNFPDRFSGHQFPNYSSELNVNALLLGDSALYLCASSNERRSLQIEAFFGQGTRLTVV.

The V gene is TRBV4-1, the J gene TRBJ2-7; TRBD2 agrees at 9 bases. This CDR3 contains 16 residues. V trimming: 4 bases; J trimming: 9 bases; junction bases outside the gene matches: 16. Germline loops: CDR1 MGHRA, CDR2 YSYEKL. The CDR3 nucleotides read TGCGCCAGCAGCCCCCAGTCGGCTAGCGGGGCCGCCCGGCAGTACTTC. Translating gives CASSPQSASGAARQYF.

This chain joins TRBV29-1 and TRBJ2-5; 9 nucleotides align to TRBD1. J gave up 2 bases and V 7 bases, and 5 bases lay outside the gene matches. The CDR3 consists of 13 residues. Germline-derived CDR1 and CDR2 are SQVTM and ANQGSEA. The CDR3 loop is CSGQGTGQETQYF. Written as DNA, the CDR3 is TGCAGCGGTCAAGGGACAGGGCAAGAGACCCAGTACTTC.

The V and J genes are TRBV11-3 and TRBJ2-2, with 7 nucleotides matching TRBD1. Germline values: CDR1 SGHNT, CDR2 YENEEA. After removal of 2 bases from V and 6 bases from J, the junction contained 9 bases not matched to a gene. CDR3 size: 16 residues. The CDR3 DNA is TGTGCCAGCAGCTTAACCTCGGATACAGGGGCCGGGGAGCTGTTTTTT. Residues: CASSLTSDTGAGELFF.

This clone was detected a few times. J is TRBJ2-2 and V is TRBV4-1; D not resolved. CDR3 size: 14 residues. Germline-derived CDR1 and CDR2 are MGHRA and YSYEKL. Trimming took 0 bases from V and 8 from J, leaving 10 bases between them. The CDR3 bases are TGCGCCAGCAGCCAAGAGTTACCCGGAGGGGAGCTGTTTTTT. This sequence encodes CASSQELPGGELFF.

CDR3 protein: CASSSRGRNTEAFF. The CDR3 DNA reads TGCGCCAGCAGCTCCCGGGGGCGGAACACTGAAGCTTTCTTT. The V and J genes are TRBV5-1 and TRBJ1-1, with D tentatively TRBD1 (6 bases). Germline CDR1 reads SGHRS; CDR2 reads YFSETQ. This CDR3 has 14 amino acids. Trimming shortened V by 3 bases and J by 1 base, and 10 bases separated the two germline ends.

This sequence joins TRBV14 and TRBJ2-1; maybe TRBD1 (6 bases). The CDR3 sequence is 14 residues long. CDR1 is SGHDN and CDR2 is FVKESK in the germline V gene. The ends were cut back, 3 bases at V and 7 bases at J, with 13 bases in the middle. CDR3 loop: CASSHYQGWNEQFF. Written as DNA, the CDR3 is TGTGCCAGCAGCCACTACCAGGGGTGGAATGAGCAGTTCTTC.

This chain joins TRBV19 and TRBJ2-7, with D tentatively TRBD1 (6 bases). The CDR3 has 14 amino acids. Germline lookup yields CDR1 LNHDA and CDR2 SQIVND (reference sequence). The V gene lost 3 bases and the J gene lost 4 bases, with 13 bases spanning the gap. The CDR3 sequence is CASSILGGAYEQYF. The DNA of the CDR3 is TGTGCCAGTAGTATTTTAGGGGGTGCTTACGAGCAGTACTTC.

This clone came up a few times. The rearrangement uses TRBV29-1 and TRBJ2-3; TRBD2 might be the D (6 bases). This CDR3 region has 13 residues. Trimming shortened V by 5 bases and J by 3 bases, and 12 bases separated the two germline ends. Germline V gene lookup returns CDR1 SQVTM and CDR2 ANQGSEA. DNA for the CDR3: TGCAGCGTTAGTCGGGAGTCAACAGATACGCAGTATTTT. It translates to CSVSRESTDTQYF.

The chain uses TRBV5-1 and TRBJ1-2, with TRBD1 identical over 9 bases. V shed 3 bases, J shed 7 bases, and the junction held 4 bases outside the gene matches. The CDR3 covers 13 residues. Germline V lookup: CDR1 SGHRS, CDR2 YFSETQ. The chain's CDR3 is CASSSQGAFGYTF. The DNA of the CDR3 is TGCGCCAGCAGCTCACAGGGGGCCTTTGGCTACACCTTC.

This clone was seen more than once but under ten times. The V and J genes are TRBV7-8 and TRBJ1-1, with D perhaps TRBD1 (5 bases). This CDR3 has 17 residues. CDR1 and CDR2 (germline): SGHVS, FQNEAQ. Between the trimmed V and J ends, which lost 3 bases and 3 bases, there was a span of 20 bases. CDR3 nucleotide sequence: TGTGCCAGCAGCTTCATTCCGGGACCGAAGCCCGACACTGAAGCTTTCTTT. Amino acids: CASSFIPGPKPDTEAFF.

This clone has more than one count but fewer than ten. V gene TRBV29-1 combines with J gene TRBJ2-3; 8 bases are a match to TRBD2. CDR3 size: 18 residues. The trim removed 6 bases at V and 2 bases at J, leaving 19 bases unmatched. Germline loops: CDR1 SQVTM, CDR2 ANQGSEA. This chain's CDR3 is CSVGRMELAGRVTDTQYF. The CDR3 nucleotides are TGCAGCGTCGGGAGAATGGAGCTAGCGGGTCGAGTCACAGATACGCAGTATTTT.

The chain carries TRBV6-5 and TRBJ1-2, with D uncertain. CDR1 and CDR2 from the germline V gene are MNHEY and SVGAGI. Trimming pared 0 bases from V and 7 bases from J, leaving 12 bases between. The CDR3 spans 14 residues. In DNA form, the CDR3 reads TGTGCCAGCAGTTACTCGACCAGGACCCTTGGCTACACCTTC. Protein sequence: CASSYSTRTLGYTF.

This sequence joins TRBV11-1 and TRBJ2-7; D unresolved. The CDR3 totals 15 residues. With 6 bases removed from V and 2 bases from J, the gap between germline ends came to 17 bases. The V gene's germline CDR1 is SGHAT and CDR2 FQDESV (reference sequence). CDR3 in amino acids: CASSPGHIGTYEQYF. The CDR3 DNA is TGTGCCAGCAGTCCCGGCCATATAGGGACCTACGAGCAGTACTTC.

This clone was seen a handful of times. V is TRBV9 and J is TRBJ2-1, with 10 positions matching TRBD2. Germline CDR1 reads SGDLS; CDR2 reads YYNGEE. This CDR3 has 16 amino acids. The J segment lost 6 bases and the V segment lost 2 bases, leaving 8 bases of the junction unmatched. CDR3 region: CASSVLSSGRVNEQFF. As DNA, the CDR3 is TGTGCCAGCAGCGTTCTCAGCAGCGGGAGGGTCAATGAGCAGTTCTTC.

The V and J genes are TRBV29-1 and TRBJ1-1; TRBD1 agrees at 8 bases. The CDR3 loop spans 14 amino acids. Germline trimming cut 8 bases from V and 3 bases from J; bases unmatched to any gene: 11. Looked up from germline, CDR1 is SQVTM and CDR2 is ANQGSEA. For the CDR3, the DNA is TGCAGCTCTTCTCCGACAGGGGTGCACACTGAAGCTTTCTTT. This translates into CSSSPTGVHTEAFF.

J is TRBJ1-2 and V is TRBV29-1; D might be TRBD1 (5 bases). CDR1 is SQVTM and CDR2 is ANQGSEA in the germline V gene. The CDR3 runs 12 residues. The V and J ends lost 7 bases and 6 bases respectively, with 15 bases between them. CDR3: CSARTGEHGYTF. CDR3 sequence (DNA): TGCAGCGCCCGAACGGGGGAGCATGGCTACACCTTC.

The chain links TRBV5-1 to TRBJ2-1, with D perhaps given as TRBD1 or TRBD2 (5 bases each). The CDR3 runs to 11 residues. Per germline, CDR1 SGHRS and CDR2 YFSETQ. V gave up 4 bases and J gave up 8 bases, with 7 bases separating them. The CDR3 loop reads CASSPGHEQFF. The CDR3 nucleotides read TGCGCCAGCAGCCCGGGGCATGAGCAGTTCTTC.